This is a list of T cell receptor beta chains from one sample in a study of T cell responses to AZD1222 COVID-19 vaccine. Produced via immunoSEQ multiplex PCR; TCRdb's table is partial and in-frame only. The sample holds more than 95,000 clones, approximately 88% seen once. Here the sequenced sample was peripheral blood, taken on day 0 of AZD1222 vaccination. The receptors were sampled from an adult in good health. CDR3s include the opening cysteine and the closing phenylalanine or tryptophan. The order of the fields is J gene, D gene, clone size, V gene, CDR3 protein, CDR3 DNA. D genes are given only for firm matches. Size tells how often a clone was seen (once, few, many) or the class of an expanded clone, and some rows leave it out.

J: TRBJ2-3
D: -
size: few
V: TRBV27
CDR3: CASSFYRTDTQYF
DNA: TGTGCCAGCAGTTTTTACCGCACAGATACGCAGTATTTT

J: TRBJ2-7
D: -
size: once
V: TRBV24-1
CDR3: CATTPKDRSGYEQYF
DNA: TGTGCTACCACTCCAAAAGACAGGTCGGGCTACGAGCAGTACTTC

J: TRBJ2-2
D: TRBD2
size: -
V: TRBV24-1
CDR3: CATLGGGVTGELFF
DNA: TGTGCCACCCTGGGCGGGGGTGTTACCGGGGAGCTGTTTTTT

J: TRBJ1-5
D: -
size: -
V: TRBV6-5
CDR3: CASSYSGEPQHF
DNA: TGTGCCAGCAGTTACTCAGGCGAGCCCCAGCATTTT

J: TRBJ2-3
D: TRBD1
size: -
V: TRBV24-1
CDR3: CATRENTGGNTQYF
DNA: TGTGCCACCAGGGAAAACACAGGGGGGAATACGCAGTATTTT

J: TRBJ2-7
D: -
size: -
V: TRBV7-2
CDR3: CASSFWARDEQYF
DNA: TGTGCCAGCAGCTTTTGGGCTAGGGACGAGCAGTACTTC

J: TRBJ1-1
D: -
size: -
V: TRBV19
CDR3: CASSVMGKAFF
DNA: TGTGCCAGCTCGGTGATGGGGAAAGCTTTCTTT

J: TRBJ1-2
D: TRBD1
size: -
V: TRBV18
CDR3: CASSPGQHYGYTF
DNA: TGTGCCAGCTCACCGGGACAGCACTATGGCTACACCTTC

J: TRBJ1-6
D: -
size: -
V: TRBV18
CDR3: CASSSSSYNSPLHF
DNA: TGTGCCAGCTCATCGAGCTCCTATAATTCACCCCTCCACTTT

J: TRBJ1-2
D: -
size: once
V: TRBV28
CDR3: CASSPPGPGNYGYTF
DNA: TGTGCCAGCAGTCCTCCGGGACCGGGAAACTATGGCTACACCTTC

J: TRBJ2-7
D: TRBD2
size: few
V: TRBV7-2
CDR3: CASSLGTSRIGYF
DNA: TGTGCCAGCAGCTTAGGGACTAGCCGGATCGGGTACTTC

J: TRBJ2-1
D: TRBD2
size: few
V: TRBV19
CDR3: CASSDRPGLAPSDEQFF
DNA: TGTGCCAGTAGTGATAGACCGGGACTAGCGCCCTCCGATGAGCAGTTCTTC

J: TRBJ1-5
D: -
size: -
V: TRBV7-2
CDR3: CASSLFGRLGSSNQPQHF
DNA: TGTGCCAGCAGCTTATTCGGGAGATTGGGAAGTAGCAATCAGCCCCAGCATTTT

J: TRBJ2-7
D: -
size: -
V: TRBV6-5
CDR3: CASSSTLDVGPDEQYF
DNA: TGTGCCAGCAGTTCCACCCTGGACGTTGGGCCTGACGAGCAGTACTTC

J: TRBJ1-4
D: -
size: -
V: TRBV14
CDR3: CASSPSLWFPVKLFF
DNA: TGTGCCAGCAGCCCGTCTTTATGGTTTCCAGTTAAACTGTTTTTT

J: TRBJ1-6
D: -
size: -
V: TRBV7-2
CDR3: CASSFRPPRVGSPLHF
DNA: TGTGCCAGCAGCTTTAGGCCCCCCAGGGTGGGTTCACCCCTCCACTTT

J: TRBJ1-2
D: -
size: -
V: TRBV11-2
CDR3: CASSLRDGRDYGYTF
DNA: TGTGCCAGCAGCTTAAGGGACGGCAGGGACTATGGCTACACCTTC

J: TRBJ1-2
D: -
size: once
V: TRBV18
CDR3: CASSLYRGNGYTF
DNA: TGTGCCAGCTCACTTTATCGTGGAAACGGCTACACCTTC

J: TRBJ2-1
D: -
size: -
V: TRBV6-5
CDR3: CASSNRHNEQFF
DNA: TGTGCCAGCAGTAACAGACACAATGAGCAGTTCTTC

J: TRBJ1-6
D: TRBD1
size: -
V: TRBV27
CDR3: CASKMTGGPSPLHF
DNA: TGTGCCAGCAAAATGACAGGGGGACCTTCACCCCTCCACTTT

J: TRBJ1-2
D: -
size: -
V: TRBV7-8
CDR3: CASSDDRDYGYTF
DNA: TGTGCCAGCAGCGACGACAGAGACTATGGCTACACCTTC

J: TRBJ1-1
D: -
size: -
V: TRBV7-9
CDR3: CASSLTSPRPMNTEAFF
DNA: TGTGCCAGCAGCTTAACATCTCCACGTCCTATGAACACTGAAGCTTTCTTT

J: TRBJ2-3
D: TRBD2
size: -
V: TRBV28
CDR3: CASSLASGSTDTQYF
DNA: TGTGCCAGCAGTTTGGCTAGCGGGAGCACAGATACGCAGTATTTT

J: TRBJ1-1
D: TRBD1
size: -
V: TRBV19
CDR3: CASSRTGGSEAFF
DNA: TGTGCCAGTAGTAGGACAGGTGGCTCTGAAGCTTTCTTT

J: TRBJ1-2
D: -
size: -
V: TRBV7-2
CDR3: CASSAGGAGMNYGYTF
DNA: TGTGCCAGCAGCGCAGGAGGTGCCGGAATGAACTATGGCTACACCTTC

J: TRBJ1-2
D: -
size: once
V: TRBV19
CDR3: CASISGGNYGYTF
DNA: TGTGCCAGTATTAGCGGAGGGAACTATGGCTACACCTTC